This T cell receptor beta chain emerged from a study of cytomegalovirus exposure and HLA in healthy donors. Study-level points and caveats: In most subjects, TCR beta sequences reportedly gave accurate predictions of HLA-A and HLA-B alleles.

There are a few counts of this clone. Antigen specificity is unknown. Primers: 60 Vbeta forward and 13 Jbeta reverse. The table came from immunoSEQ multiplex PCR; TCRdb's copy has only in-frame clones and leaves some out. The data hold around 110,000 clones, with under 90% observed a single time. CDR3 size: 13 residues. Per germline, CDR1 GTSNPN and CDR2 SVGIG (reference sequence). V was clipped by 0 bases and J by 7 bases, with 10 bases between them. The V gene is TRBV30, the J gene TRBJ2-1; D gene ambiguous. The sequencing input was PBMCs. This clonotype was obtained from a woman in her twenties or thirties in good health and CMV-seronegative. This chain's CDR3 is CAWSVQSANEQFF. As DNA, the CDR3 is TGTGCCTGGAGTGTACAGAGTGCGAATGAGCAGTTCTTC.